This T cell receptor (beta chain) is from a study of T-cell memory formation after mild COVID-19. This clonotype was detected many times. TCRdb reprocessed the 5' RACE reads with MiXCR, giving one entry per CDR3 protein. The sample gives roughly 80,000 distinct CDR3 sequences, approximately 15% of which show up once; 25% to 35% is in the top ten. CDR1 and CDR2 from the germline V gene are SGHRS and YFSETQ. Trimming at V came to 0 bases and at J to 5 bases, leaving 2 bases not matched to a gene. This CDR3 contains 16 residues. Sequenced material: PBMCs or a T cell subset sorted from them (not recorded which). This sequence joins TRBV5-1 and TRBJ2-2; 12 positions agree with TRBD2. This TCR derives from an adult woman who had mild COVID-19 (a few samples of this study predate the infection). Cell type and time point are not known. CDR3 sequence (DNA): TGCGCCAGCAGCTTGGATGGGACTAGCGGGACCGGGGAGCTGTTTTTT. Amino acid sequence: CASSLDGTSGTGELFF.